This T cell receptor (beta chain) emerged from a study of molecular identifiers for immune sequencing clone quantification (dated by TCRdb to 2016 to 2019). General notes on the study: In a replicate experiment, RNA from roughly 21,000 or 96,000 naive CD8 T cells was split into five aliquots, four of which were sequenced. CD8 T cells were used in a methods study to benchmark molecular-identifier clustering-based TCR repertoire sequencing (MIDCIRS) and TCR RNA copy counting.

The library was made by PCR. Sequencing took place on an Illumina HiSeq 4000. Bulk TCR libraries were prepared as previously described, using TCR primers listed in Table S5. The Qiagen AllPrep DNA/RNA kit was used to purify total RNA. Before any analysis, reads coming from multiple sequencing runs of the same library were combined into one pool. The authors' pipeline ran thus. Reads were retained only if their TCR constant sequence matched exactly, and those retained reads were trimmed to 150 nt and grouped according to their 12-nt molecular barcodes. Reads within each barcode group were sub-clustered using a 15% Levenshtein threshold, and quality-weighted consensus sequences were constructed for each RNA molecule. Non-functional sequences were discarded, and so were lower-count sequences lying one edit away from another sequence. Barcode sub-clusters with fewer than 20% of the maximum read count were removed, based on fitting two negative binomial distributions. TCRdb cleaned the public reads at Q25 with fastp, built clones with MiXCR and kept in-frame beta chains. Entries are consolidated by CDR3 protein sequence, retaining the most common genes and DNA. The V and J calls and clone size come from TCRdb's table, not from the authors' own analysis. A total of about 35,000 distinct CDR3 sequences appear in this sample, approximately 19% of them only once. Jointly, the top ten make up about 1.2% of the sample.

The paper's findings and limits, for the study overall: In CMV-specific effector cells, clones with more than 20 RNA copies accounted for over 99% of molecules, whereas in naive cells such clones accounted for under 1%. When barcode sub-clustering was left out, chimeric consensus sequences inflated TCR diversity, with chimeras reaching as high as 47%. The sizes of highly expanded clones could end up underestimated when identical TCR molecules share a barcode. Even against a background of about a million naive CD8 T cells, spiked-in Jurkat TCR RNA amounting to a single cell's worth was reported to be detectable. The naive libraries included spiked-in Jurkat TCR RNA (10 copies' worth), and this RNA is not part of the donor repertoire. Around 2.9 recovered TCR RNA copies per cell were obtained by modeling, versus roughly 9.1 by digital PCR, implying a capture efficiency of about 30%.

Libraries of naive CD8 T cells were generated from about 19,000 to 1,100,000 sorted cells, with 10%, 30% or 50% of the purified RNA used. Naive CD8 T cells were FACS-sorted as CD8+CD4-CCR7+CD45RA+ on a BD FACSAria II into RLT Plus buffer. To test detection sensitivity, Jurkat RNA equivalent to roughly eleven TCR copies was spiked into samples of about 18,000-1,000,000 naive CD8 T cells. Enrichment of CD8 T cells was done with RosetteSep CD8+ T Cell Enrichment Cocktail plus Ficoll-Paque, and ACK red cell lysis came afterward. Spanning cysteine to phenylalanine, the CDR3 consists of 18 amino acids. CDR3 DNA only is kept here, 54 bases in frame from base 1. Trimming leaves V shorter by 5 bases and J shorter by 5 bases, with the junction holding 13 bases beyond the gene matches. CDR1 and CDR2 were assigned from the germline V gene (reference sequence) as SGHKS and YYEKEE. This clonotype is medium-sized (0.01 to 0.1%). Its antigen remains undetermined. It has no much larger one-base neighbor in the sample; base qualities were not kept.

The chain links TRBV5-5 with TRBJ2-3; 14 of the junction bases match TRBD2. Sequencing was done on a sample of naive CD8+ T cells from blood, with Jurkat cell RNA spiked in. The sample's cell subset or site label, in plain terms: FACS-sorted CD8+CD4-CCR7+CD45RA+ naive T cells. This clonotype originated in a human donor in good health. Some libraries in this study had Jurkat cell RNA spiked in. The nucleotides read TGTGCCAGCAGTCTTCCCGTGGGACTAGCGGGAGCAGGAGATACGCAGTATTTT. This translates into CASSLPVGLAGAGDTQYF. Here the CDR3 is joined to the reference TRBV5-5 and TRBJ2-3 genes, and the full variable domain is: DAGVTQSPTHLIKTRGQQVTLRCSPISGHKSVSWYQQVLGQGPQFIFQYYEKEERGRGNFPDRFSARQFPNYSSELNVNALLLGDSALYLCASSLPVGLAGAGDTQYFGPGTRLTVL.